The 28 T cell receptor beta chains below come from one sample, sequenced in a study of blood T cell repertoires in COVID-19 (dated by TCRdb to about 2020). Libraries were constructed by the immunoSEQ multiplex PCR assay. Here the immuneACCESS table is served through TCRdb, limited to in-frame sequences with V and J called. Missing clones are a known gap in these copies; in checked studies unresolved V genes cover under half, and the rest lacks a known reason. The table for this sample lists 200,000 to 250,000 clones; about 83% of them were counted only once. The top ten clonotypes cover roughly 2% of the sample. Sequencing input: peripheral blood. These receptors originate from a man aged 25-45 years who had recovered from COVID-19.

This chain joins TRBV9 and TRBJ2-3, with D hard to call. Germline CDR1 reads SGDLS; CDR2 reads YYNGEE. The CDR3 length is 13 residues. V lost 3 bases and J lost 4, with 9 bases in between. In DNA, the CDR3 is TGTGCCAGCAGCGGAGGTCCGGCAGATACGCAGTATTTT. This translates into CASSGGPADTQYF. The whole variable domain, filled in from reference TRBV9 and TRBJ2-3, reads DSGVTQTPKHLITATGQRVTLRCSPRSGDLSVYWYQQSLDQGLQFLIQYYNGEERAKGNILERFSAQQFPDLHSELNLSSLELGDSALYFCASSGGPADTQYFGPGTRLTVL.

The chain carries TRBV5-1 and TRBJ1-4; the D is unclear. The CDR3 is made up of 15 amino acids. Germline loops: CDR1 SGHRS, CDR2 YFSETQ. Trimming took 0 bases from V and 2 from J, leaving 8 bases between them. The CDR3 loop is CASSLDIGTNEKLFF. The CDR3 nucleotides are TGCGCCAGCAGCTTGGACATCGGGACTAATGAAAAACTGTTTTTT.

CDR3 coding DNA: TGTGCCAGCTCACCGCGGGGGGATTTATCCTACGAGCAGTACGTC. Translating gives CASSPRGDLSYEQYV. The J gene is TRBJ2-7, the V gene TRBV18, with 8 positions matching TRBD2. V shed 3 bases and J 1 base; nucleotides not matched to a gene: 5. Per germline, CDR1 KGHSH and CDR2 LQKENI. This CDR3 is 15 amino acids long.

The CDR3 here is CASSLSGGAGIEQFF. In DNA, the CDR3 is TGTGCCAGCAGCCTCTCCGGGGGGGCCGGAATTGAGCAGTTCTTC. V and J are TRBV9 and TRBJ2-1, with 8 positions matching TRBD2. Germline assignment: CDR1 SGDLS and CDR2 YYNGEE. The CDR3 is 15 amino acids. Germline trimming cut 4 bases from V and 9 bases from J; bases unmatched to any gene: 12.

The rearrangement links TRBV6-5 to TRBJ2-4, with TRBD1 matching 10 bases. This CDR3 has 14 residues. Per germline, CDR1 MNHEY and CDR2 SVGAGI. Trimming took 6 bases from V and 9 from J; bases not matched to a gene: 8. DNA of the CDR3: TGTGCCAGCAGCCAAAGGACAGGGGGTACCATTCAGTACTTC. Translating it yields CASSQRTGGTIQYF.

The rearrangement links TRBV6-5 to TRBJ1-1; D not certain. Looked up from germline, CDR1 is MNHEY and CDR2 is SVGAGI. The CDR3 loop spans 11 amino acids. Trimming pared 8 bases from V and 2 bases from J, leaving 6 bases between. CDR3 protein: CASGRNTEAFF. In nucleotides, the CDR3 is TGTGCCAGCGGCCGAAACACTGAAGCTTTCTTT.

The chain joins TRBV5-5 to TRBJ1-4, with D possibly being TRBD1 (5 bases). The CDR3 totals 13 residues. Germline V gene lookup returns CDR1 SGHKS and CDR2 YYEKEE (reference sequence). With 6 bases removed from V and 11 bases from J, the gap between germline ends came to 17 bases. In DNA, the CDR3 is TGTGCCAGCAACCGTGGTGGGGGAGGGAAACTGTTTTTT. Translating gives CASNRGGGGKLFF.

This clone was counted between two and nine times. V usage is TRBV6-5 and J usage is TRBJ1-1; D not resolved. Germline V gene data show CDR1 as MNHEY and CDR2 as SVGAGI. Trimming removed 10 bases at V and 7 bases at J, with 16 bases between. The CDR3 consists of 12 residues. CDR3 amino acids: CATHERGSEAFF. In DNA form, the CDR3 reads TGTGCCACCCACGAGAGAGGAAGTGAAGCTTTCTTT.

Only a few counts were recorded for this clone. This chain links TRBV10-3 with TRBJ2-7, with D tentatively TRBD1 (6 bases). Germline V gene lookup returns CDR1 ENHRY and CDR2 SYGVKD. Between the trimmed V and J ends, which lost 0 bases and 7 bases, there was a span of 16 bases. This CDR3 contains 15 residues. The CDR3 region is CAISESRAEQGEQYF. CDR3 in DNA: TGTGCCATCAGTGAGTCGAGGGCAGAGCAGGGGGAGCAGTACTTC.

The chain couples TRBV5-6 to TRBJ1-3, with D possibly TRBD1 on 5 matching bases. Germline lookup yields CDR1 SGHDT and CDR2 YYEEEE. Trimming shortened V by 4 bases and J by 4 bases, and 9 bases separated the two germline ends. The CDR3 covers 13 residues. DNA of the CDR3: TGTGCCAGCAGCATAGACAGAGGAAACACCATATATTTT. The encoded protein is CASSIDRGNTIYF.

J is TRBJ2-2 and V is TRBV6-5, with 7 nucleotides matching TRBD1. V trimming: 2 bases; J trimming: 1 base; junction bases outside the gene matches: 4. Germline V CDR1 and CDR2: MNHEY, SVGAGI. This CDR3 is built from 16 residues. CDR3 protein: CASSYAGGGNTGELFF. The CDR3 coding sequence is TGTGCCAGCAGTTACGCAGGGGGTGGGAACACCGGGGAGCTGTTTTTT.

The rearrangement joins TRBV12-3 or TRBV12-4 to TRBJ1-3; D not resolved. V dropped 3 bases and J dropped 16 bases, with 16 bases sitting between them. The CDR3 runs 12 residues. CDR3 sequence reads: CASSFEGAQFYF. For the CDR3, the DNA is TGTGCCAGCAGTTTTGAGGGCGCCCAATTTTATTTT.

The genes are TRBV10-1 and TRBJ2-5, with D possibly being TRBD2 (5 bases). The CDR3 totals 12 residues. Germline CDR1 reads WNHNN; CDR2 reads SYGVQD (reference sequence). V was clipped by 8 bases and J by 9 bases, with 16 bases between them. CDR3 sequence: CASGGREGAQYF. CDR3 sequence (DNA): TGCGCCAGCGGCGGACGGGAAGGAGCCCAGTACTTC.

This clone came up once. The chain uses TRBV12-3 or TRBV12-4 and TRBJ1-2, with TRBD1 as a possible D gene (5 bases). V dropped 5 bases and J dropped 7 bases, with 14 bases sitting between them. The CDR3 is 13 residues long. The CDR3 coding sequence is TGTGCCAGCAGTAGACGACAGTTAGGTGGCTACACCTTC. Protein: CASSRRQLGGYTF.

The rearrangement links TRBV5-1 to TRBJ1-2; 9 nucleotides align to TRBD1. The CDR3 covers 14 residues. Trimming took 3 bases from V and 8 from J; bases not matched to a gene: 8. CDR1 and CDR2 from the germline V gene are SGHRS and YFSETQ. Here the CDR3 DNA reads TGCGCCAGCAGCTCGGGACAGGGTAGTACAGGCTACACCTTC. Translating gives CASSSGQGSTGYTF.

This chain links TRBV6-5 with TRBJ2-2; TRBD1 is a possible D gene (6 bases). Trimming left V 6 bases short and J 7 bases short, with 15 bases between. Germline assignment: CDR1 MNHEY and CDR2 SVGAGI. The CDR3 is 14 amino acids. The CDR3 here is CASRSSGAGGELFF. CDR3 DNA sequence: TGTGCCAGCAGGTCATCAGGGGCCGGCGGGGAGCTGTTTTTT.

This chain joins TRBV27 and TRBJ2-3, with 16 bases that match TRBD2. The CDR3 length is 18 residues. Germline CDR1 reads MNHEY; CDR2 reads SMNVEV (reference sequence). The trim removed 7 bases at V and 5 bases at J, leaving 12 bases unmatched. The CDR3 nucleotides are TGTGCCAGCAATCCGTTGGGACTAGCGGGGGGGCCGAGAGATACGCAGTATTTT. Protein sequence: CASNPLGLAGGPRDTQYF.

With regard to this clone: The sample has other DNA sequences that encode this CDR3 too. This sequence joins TRBV5-1 and TRBJ1-2, with TRBD1 as a possible D gene (6 bases). The CDR3 has 13 amino acids. Germline V gene sequence: CDR1 SGHRS, CDR2 YFSETQ. V was cut by 4 bases and J by 4 bases, with 11 bases left in between. The CDR3 sequence is CASSLGQSYGYTF. The CDR3 DNA follows: TGCGCCAGCAGCCTCGGACAGTCCTATGGCTACACCTTC.

The chain is built from TRBV29-1 and TRBJ2-1, with D possibly TRBD2 on 5 matching bases. The germline CDR1 and CDR2 sequences are SQVTM and ANQGSEA. The V end was cut by 7 bases, the J end by 5 bases, with 15 bases between. The CDR3 covers 13 residues. In nucleotides, the CDR3 is TGCAGCGGAGCGGTACGGGCGGACAATGAGCAGTTCTTC. It encodes CSGAVRADNEQFF.

This clone came up a few times. The chain couples TRBV5-8 to TRBJ1-5; no definite D call. V lost 4 bases, J lost 7 bases, and 6 bases lay in between. CDR1 and CDR2 (germline): SGHTS, YDEGEE. This CDR3 contains 11 residues. CDR3 DNA: TGTGCCAGCAGCGTCAAACAGCCCCAGCATTTT. Protein: CASSVKQPQHF.

The rearrangement uses TRBV6-5 and TRBJ2-1, with 9 bases matching TRBD2. CDR3 length: 15 amino acids. From germline, CDR1 is MNHEY and CDR2 SVGAGI. J lost 4 bases, V lost 6 bases, and 7 bases had no gene match. The CDR3 sequence is CASRNLAGAYNEQFF. For the CDR3, the DNA is TGTGCCAGCAGAAACTTAGCGGGGGCGTACAATGAGCAGTTCTTC.

The gene calls are TRBV12-5 and TRBJ2-2; 11 bases line up with TRBD2. V lost 5 bases and J lost 4; bases outside the gene matches: 12. This CDR3 spans 18 amino acids. CDR1 and CDR2 from the germline V gene are LGHNT and FRNRAP. Here the CDR3 DNA reads TGTGCTAGTGGTCAAACCGGGACTAGCGGATTAGGCACCGGGGAGCTGTTTTTT. Its protein product is CASGQTGTSGLGTGELFF.

This chain connects TRBV10-3 to TRBJ1-1, with D possibly matching TRBD1 (5 bases). Germline loops: CDR1 ENHRY, CDR2 SYGVKD. V was shortened by 6 bases and J by 6 bases, with 14 bases between the two germline ends. CDR3 length equals 13 residues. The CDR3 coding sequence is TGTGCCATCAGGGCAGGGACTGGCTCTGAAGCTTTCTTT. Its translation: CAIRAGTGSEAFF.

This clone was observed a few times. The genes are TRBV10-3 and TRBJ1-5; the match to TRBD1 covers 7 bases. Germline CDR1 is ENHRY and CDR2 is SYGVKD. This CDR3 comprises 12 residues. Trimming took 10 bases from V and 5 from J; bases not matched to a gene: 5. DNA of the CDR3: TGTGCCACCAGAGACAGGGATCAGCCCCAGCATTTT. Translation: CATRDRDQPQHF.

The chain has TRBV12-3 or TRBV12-4 and TRBJ1-1, with D perhaps TRBD1 (5 bases). The CDR3 is made up of 13 amino acids. Trimming cost V 7 bases and J 0 bases, with 9 bases left between them. The CDR3 protein is CASKDSLNTEAFF. CDR3 bases: TGTGCCAGCAAAGACAGCCTGAACACTGAAGCTTTCTTT.

There are a few counts of this clone. The chain joins TRBV27 to TRBJ1-1, with TRBD1 identical over 7 bases. The CDR3 is made up of 11 amino acids. The ends lost 5 bases at V and 8 bases at J; junction bases unmatched: 2. CDR1 is MNHEY and CDR2 is SMNVEV in the germline V gene (reference sequence). CDR3 bases: TGTGCCAGCAGTGGAGGGGGCGAAGCTTTCTTT. Its translation is CASSGGGEAFF.

The chain employs TRBV14 and TRBJ1-4, with 9 bases identical to TRBD1. J lost 8 bases, V lost 2 bases, and 6 bases had no gene match. This CDR3 has 15 amino acids. Germline assignment: CDR1 SGHDN and CDR2 FVKESK. The CDR3 protein is CASSQLRDRDEKLFF. The CDR3 DNA sequence: TGTGCCAGCAGCCAACTCCGGGACAGGGACGAAAAACTGTTTTTT.

The rearrangement joins TRBV2 to TRBJ1-1; a possible D gene is TRBD1 (5 bases). The CDR3 totals 13 residues. V lost 8 bases to trimming and J lost 1 base, with 11 bases between them. Germline V CDR1 and CDR2: SNHLY, FYNNEI. The CDR3 protein is CASVTEQNTEAFF. The CDR3 coding sequence is TGTGCCAGCGTGACAGAGCAGAACACTGAAGCTTTCTTT.